This T cell receptor beta chain was sequenced during a study of blood T cell repertoires in COVID-19. As for the study in general: Researchers got acute and convalescent COVID-19 samples from the United States, Italy and Spain. The cDNA or gDNA used as material had been derived from T cells, B-cell-depleted T cells, or PBMCs.

Between the trimmed V and J ends, which lost 0 bases and 2 bases, there was a span of 12 bases. Germline V gene sequence: CDR1 SGHRS, CDR2 YFSETQ. The CDR3 has 16 amino acids. Original methodology: Estimates of nucleated cell counts were drawn from the amplification of reference gene primers. Profiled with immunoSEQ multiplex PCR; TCRdb holds only in-frame clones, not every one. Clone size and the V and J calls come from that table; the DNA yielded D and trimming. The table records some 150,000 clones, around 83% of them present only once. The sample consisted of peripheral blood. The chain combines TRBV5-1 with TRBJ1-3, with D possibly matching TRBD1 (5 bases). The clonotype originates from a woman at least 80 years old in a cohort sampled during active or convalescent COVID-19. CDR3 bases: TGCGCCAGCAGCTTGGATTTTGGGGGGACTGGAAACACCATATATTTT. Translated, it gives CASSLDFGGTGNTIYF.